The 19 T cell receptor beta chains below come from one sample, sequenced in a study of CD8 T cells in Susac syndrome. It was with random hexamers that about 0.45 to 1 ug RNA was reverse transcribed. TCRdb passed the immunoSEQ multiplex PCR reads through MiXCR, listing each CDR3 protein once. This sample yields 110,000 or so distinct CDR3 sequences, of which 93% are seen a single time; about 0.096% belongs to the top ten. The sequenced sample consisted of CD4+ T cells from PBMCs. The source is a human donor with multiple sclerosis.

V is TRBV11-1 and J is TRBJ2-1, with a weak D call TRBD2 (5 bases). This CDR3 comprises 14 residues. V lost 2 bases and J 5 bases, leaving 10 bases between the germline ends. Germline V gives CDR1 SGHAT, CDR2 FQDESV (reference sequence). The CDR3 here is CASSLSGNNNEQFF. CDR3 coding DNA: TGTGCCAGCAGCTTAAGCGGAAATAACAATGAGCAGTTCTTC.

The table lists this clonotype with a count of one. Here the CDR3 reads CASSFVGGDTQYF. CDR3 sequence (DNA): TGTGCCAGCAGCTTCGTCGGGGGGGATACGCAGTATTTT. This chain connects TRBV7-2 to TRBJ2-3, with 7 bases identical to TRBD2. V lost 3 bases, J lost 6 bases, and 3 bases stayed unmatched. CDR3 length equals 13 residues. CDR1 SGHTA and CDR2 FQGNSA come from the germline V gene.

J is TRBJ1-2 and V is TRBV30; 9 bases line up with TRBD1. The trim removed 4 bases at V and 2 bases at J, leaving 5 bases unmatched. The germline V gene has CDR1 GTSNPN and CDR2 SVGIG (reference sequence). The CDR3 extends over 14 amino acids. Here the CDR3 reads CAWIRDRANYGYTF. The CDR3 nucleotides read TGTGCCTGGATTAGGGACAGGGCGAACTATGGCTACACCTTC.

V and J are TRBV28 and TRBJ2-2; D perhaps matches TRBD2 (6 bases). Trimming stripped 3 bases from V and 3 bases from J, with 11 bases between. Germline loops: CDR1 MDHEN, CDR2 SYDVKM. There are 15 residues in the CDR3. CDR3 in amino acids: CASSLRDGYTGELFF. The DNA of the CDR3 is TGTGCCAGCAGTTTGCGGGACGGTTACACCGGGGAGCTGTTTTTT.

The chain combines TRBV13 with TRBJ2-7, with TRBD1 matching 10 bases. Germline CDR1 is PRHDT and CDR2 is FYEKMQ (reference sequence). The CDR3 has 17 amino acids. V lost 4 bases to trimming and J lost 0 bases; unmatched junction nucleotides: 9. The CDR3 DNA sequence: TGTGCCAGCAGCTCACCTCGTTGGACAGGGGGCTCCTACGAGCAGTACTTC. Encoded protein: CASSSPRWTGGSYEQYF.

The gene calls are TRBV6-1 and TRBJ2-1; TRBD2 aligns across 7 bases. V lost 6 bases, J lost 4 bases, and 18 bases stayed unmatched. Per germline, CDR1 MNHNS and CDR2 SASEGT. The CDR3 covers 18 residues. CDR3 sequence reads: CASRPKPTSPGNYNEQFF. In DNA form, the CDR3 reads TGTGCCAGCAGGCCTAAACCGACTAGCCCTGGGAATTACAATGAGCAGTTCTTC.

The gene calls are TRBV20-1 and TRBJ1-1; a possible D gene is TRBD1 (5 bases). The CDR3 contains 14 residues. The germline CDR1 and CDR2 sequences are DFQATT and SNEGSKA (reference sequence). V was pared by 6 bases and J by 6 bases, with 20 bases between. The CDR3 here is CSARRGPGGAEAFF. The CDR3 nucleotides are TGCAGTGCAAGGAGGGGACCTGGAGGCGCTGAAGCTTTCTTT.

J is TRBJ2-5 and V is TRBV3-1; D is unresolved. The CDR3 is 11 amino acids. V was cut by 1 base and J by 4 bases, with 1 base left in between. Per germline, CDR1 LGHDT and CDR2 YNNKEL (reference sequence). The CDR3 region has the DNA TGTGCCAGCAGCCAAGCAGAGACCCAGTACTTC. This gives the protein CASSQAETQYF.

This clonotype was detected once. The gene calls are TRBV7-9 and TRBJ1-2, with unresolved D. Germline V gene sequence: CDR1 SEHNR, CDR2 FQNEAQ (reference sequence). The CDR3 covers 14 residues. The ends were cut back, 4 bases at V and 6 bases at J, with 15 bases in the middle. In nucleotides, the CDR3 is TGTGCCAGCAGCTCCCTCCCGAATTGGGATGGCTACACCTTC. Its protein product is CASSSLPNWDGYTF.

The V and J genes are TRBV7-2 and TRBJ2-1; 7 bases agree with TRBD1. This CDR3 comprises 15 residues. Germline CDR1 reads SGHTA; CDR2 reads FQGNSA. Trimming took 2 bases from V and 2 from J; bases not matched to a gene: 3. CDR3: CASSLRGLTYNEQFF. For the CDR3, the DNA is TGTGCCAGCAGCTTAAGGGGGCTAACCTACAATGAGCAGTTCTTC.

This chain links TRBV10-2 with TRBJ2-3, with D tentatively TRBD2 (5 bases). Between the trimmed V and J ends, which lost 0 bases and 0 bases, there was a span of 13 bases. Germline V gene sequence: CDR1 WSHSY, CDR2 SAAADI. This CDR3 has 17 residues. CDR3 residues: CASSESRGFSSTDTQYF. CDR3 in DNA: TGCGCCAGCAGTGAGTCGAGAGGGTTTTCTAGCACAGATACGCAGTATTTT.

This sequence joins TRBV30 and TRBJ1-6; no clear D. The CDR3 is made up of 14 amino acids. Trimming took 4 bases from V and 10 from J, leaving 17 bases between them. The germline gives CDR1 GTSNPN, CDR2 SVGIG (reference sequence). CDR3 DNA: TGTGCCTGGAAAATAGAAACTTCTCTCTCACCCCTCCACTTT. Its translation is CAWKIETSLSPLHF.

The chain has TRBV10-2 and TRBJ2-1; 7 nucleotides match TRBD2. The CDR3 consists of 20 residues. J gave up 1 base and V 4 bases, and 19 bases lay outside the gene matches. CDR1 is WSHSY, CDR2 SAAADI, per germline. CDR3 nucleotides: TGCGCCAGCAGTGGTTCAAGAGGGACTAATCTCATCCCTTCCTACAATGAGCAGTTCTTC. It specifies CASSGSRGTNLIPSYNEQFF.

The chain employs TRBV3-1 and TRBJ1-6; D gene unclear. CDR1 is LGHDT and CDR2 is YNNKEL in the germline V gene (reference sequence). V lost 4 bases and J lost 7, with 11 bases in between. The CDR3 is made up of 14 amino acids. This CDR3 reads CASSLAGINSPLHF. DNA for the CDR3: TGTGCCAGCAGCCTTGCCGGGATCAATTCACCCCTCCACTTT.

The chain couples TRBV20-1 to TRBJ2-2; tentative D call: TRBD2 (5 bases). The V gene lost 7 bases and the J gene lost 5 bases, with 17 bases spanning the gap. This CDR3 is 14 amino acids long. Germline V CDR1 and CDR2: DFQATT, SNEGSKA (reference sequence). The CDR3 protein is CSGSTGSGTGELFF. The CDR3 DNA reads TGCAGTGGCTCGACGGGGTCTGGGACCGGGGAGCTGTTTTTT.

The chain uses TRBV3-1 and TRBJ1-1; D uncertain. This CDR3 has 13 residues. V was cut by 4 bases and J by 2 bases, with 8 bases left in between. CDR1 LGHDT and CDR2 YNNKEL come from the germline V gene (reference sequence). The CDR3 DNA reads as TGTGCCAGCAGCCGCCAGATAAACACTGAAGCTTTCTTT. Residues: CASSRQINTEAFF.

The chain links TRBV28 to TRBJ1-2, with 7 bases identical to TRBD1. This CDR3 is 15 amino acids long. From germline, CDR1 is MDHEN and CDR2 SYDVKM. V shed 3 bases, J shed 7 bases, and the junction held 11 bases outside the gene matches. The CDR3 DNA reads TGTGCCAGCAGTTTCGGTCTCCACAACAGGGGTGGCTACACCTTC. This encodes CASSFGLHNRGGYTF.

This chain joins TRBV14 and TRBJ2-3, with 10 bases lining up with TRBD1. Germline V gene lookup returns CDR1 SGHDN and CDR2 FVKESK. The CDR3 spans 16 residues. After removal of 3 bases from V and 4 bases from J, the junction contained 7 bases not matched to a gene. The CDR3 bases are TGTGCCAGCAGCCAGTGGGGACAGGGGAAGCCAGATACGCAGTATTTT. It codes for CASSQWGQGKPDTQYF.

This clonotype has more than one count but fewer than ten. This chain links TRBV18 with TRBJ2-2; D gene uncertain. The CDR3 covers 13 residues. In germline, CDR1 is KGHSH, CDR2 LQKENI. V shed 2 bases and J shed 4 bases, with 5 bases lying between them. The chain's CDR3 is CASSPLATGELFF. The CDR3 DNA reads TGTGCCAGCTCACCATTGGCCACCGGGGAGCTGTTTTTT.